Listed below are T cell receptor beta chains from one sample, sequenced in a study of cytomegalovirus exposure and HLA in healthy donors. Clones were read by immunoSEQ multiplex PCR, and TCRdb kept only the in-frame ones, dropping some. The sample lists 120,000 or so clones; roughly 74% were seen once. The sequencing input was PBMCs. Every receptor here comes from a woman aged 50 to 60 in good health and CMV-seropositive. The CDR3 runs from the conserved cysteine through the conserved F or W. Each record gives: CDR3 length, D gene, clone size, V gene, J gene, CDR3 protein, CDR3 DNA. D genes are given only for firm matches. Part of the rows lack a size; the others show once, few, many or a class for expanded clones.

13	NA	NA	TRBV30	TRBJ1-1	CAWRAGMNTEAFF	TGTGCCTGGAGGGCAGGGATGAACACTGAAGCTTTCTTT
13	NA	NA	TRBV9	TRBJ1-1	CASSVTVNTEAFF	TGTGCCAGCAGTGTAACAGTGAACACTGAAGCTTTCTTT
14	NA	NA	TRBV28	TRBJ2-2	CASSVAGPTGELFF	TGTGCCAGCAGCGTGGCGGGGCCGACCGGGGAGCTGTTTTTT
13	TRBD1	NA	TRBV12-5	TRBJ1-6	CASYGTVGSPLHF	TGTGCTAGCTACGGGACAGTAGGTTCACCCCTCCACTTT
15	NA	NA	TRBV6-6	TRBJ1-2	CASSYNPTVHYGYTF	TGTGCCAGCAGTTACAATCCGACAGTGCACTATGGCTACACCTTC
14	TRBD1	few	TRBV6-5	TRBJ1-1	CASSYTTGDTEAFF	TGTGCCAGCAGTTACACCACAGGGGACACTGAAGCTTTCTTT
17	NA	few	TRBV4-1	TRBJ2-3	CASSQDKGGWGRDTQYF	TGCGCCAGCAGCCAAGATAAGGGAGGATGGGGCCGAGATACGCAGTATTTT
13	NA	NA	TRBV6-1	TRBJ1-6	CASSERRDSPLHF	TGTGCCAGCAGTGAAAGGCGGGACTCACCCCTCCACTTT
14	NA	few	TRBV19	TRBJ1-1	CASSAGAGDTEAFF	TGTGCCAGTAGTGCAGGGGCCGGGGACACTGAAGCTTTCTTT
16	TRBD2	NA	TRBV5-1	TRBJ2-7	CASSLAGAERDPGQYF	TGCGCCAGCAGCTTGGCTGGGGCAGAGCGGGACCCCGGGCAGTACTTC
15	NA	NA	TRBV5-1	TRBJ2-3	CASSLGGVGTDTQYF	TGCGCCAGCAGCTTGGGGGGGGTCGGGACAGATACGCAGTATTTT
14	TRBD1	NA	TRBV7-8	TRBJ1-5	CASSPDRGRQPQHF	TGTGCCAGCAGCCCGGACAGGGGGAGGCAGCCCCAGCATTTT
14	NA	NA	TRBV15	TRBJ1-1	CATSEGGQYTEAFF	TGTGCCACCAGCGAGGGGGGGCAGTACACTGAAGCTTTCTTT
18	TRBD1	NA	TRBV7-2	TRBJ1-1	CASSLDDRGQMVNTEAFF	TGTGCCAGCAGCTTGGATGACAGGGGGCAAATGGTGAACACTGAAGCTTTCTTT
16	TRBD1	NA	TRBV14	TRBJ2-3	CASSLAGQGITDTQYF	TGTGCCAGCAGCCTTGCGGGACAGGGTATCACAGATACGCAGTATTTT
16	NA	NA	TRBV30	TRBJ2-1	CAWSSGLRGSYNEQFF	TGTGCCTGGAGTTCCGGGTTAAGGGGGTCGTACAATGAGCAGTTCTTC
15	TRBD1	few	TRBV7-9	TRBJ1-2	CASSFPGQGSTGYTF	TGTGCCAGCAGCTTCCCAGGACAGGGGTCTACTGGCTACACCTTC
13	NA	NA	TRBV29-1	TRBJ1-2	CSVGTAANYGYTF	TGCAGCGTTGGGACAGCCGCAAACTATGGCTACACCTTC
11	NA	few	TRBV20-1	TRBJ2-7	CSARSGGEQYF	TGCAGTGCTAGGTCCGGGGGCGAGCAGTACTTC
15	NA	NA	TRBV2	TRBJ2-7	CASSEWLGPRGEQYF	TGTGCCAGCAGTGAATGGCTAGGACCCCGGGGGGAGCAGTACTTC
16	NA	NA	TRBV7-2	TRBJ1-3	CASSLRAGFSGSTIYF	TGTGCCAGCAGCTTACGGGCGGGGTTCTCTGGAAGCACCATATATTTT
15	NA	NA	TRBV18	TRBJ2-7	CASSPGLTQPYEQYF	TGTGCCAGCTCACCGGGACTCACCCAGCCCTACGAGCAGTACTTC
14	NA	NA	TRBV4-2	TRBJ2-1	CASSQDRQGGEQFF	TGTGCCAGCAGCCAAGATAGGCAGGGCGGTGAGCAGTTCTTC
16	TRBD1	few	TRBV4-2	TRBJ1-2	CASSQDTPGGSYGYTF	TGTGCCAGCAGCCAAGATACGCCAGGGGGCAGCTATGGCTACACCTTC
14	TRBD1	NA	TRBV7-2	TRBJ1-6	CASSRDRDDPPLHF	TGTGCCAGCAGTAGGGACAGAGACGATCCACCCCTCCACTTT
13	NA	once	TRBV19	TRBJ1-2	CASRTTEGVGYTF	TGTGCCAGTAGGACGACAGAAGGGGTTGGCTACACCTTC
16	NA	NA	TRBV13	TRBJ2-2	CASSLTPGDHTGELFF	TGTGCCAGCAGCTTAACGCCGGGGGACCACACCGGGGAGCTGTTTTTT
13	TRBD1	NA	TRBV4-2	TRBJ2-5	CASSSGQGETQYF	TGTGCCAGCAGCTCAGGACAGGGGGAGACCCAGTACTTC
14	TRBD1	few	TRBV25-1	TRBJ2-2	CASRQGENTGELFF	TGTGCCAGTAGACAGGGAGAGAACACCGGGGAGCTGTTTTTT
12	TRBD1	NA	TRBV7-9	TRBJ1-5	CASTTSGGPQHF	TGTGCCAGCACCACCTCAGGGGGGCCCCAGCATTTT
13	TRBD1	few	TRBV6-1	TRBJ1-1	CASRRTGDTEAFF	TGTGCCAGCAGGAGGACAGGGGACACTGAAGCTTTCTTT
12	TRBD1	NA	TRBV10-3	TRBJ2-1	CAISDRGNEQFF	TGTGCCATCAGTGACAGGGGGAATGAGCAGTTCTTC
16	NA	NA	TRBV6-4	TRBJ2-1	CASSDLLSPPDNEQFF	TGTGCCAGCAGTGACTTATTGAGTCCACCCGACAATGAGCAGTTCTTC
16	NA	NA	TRBV5-1	TRBJ2-7	CASSAGPGASLYEQYF	TGCGCCAGCAGCGCCGGCCCTGGGGCCTCTTTATACGAGCAGTACTTC
16	NA	NA	TRBV5-1	TRBJ1-4	CASRLTGRATNEKLFF	TGCGCCAGCAGGCTTACAGGAAGAGCAACTAATGAAAAACTGTTTTTT
16	TRBD2	few	TRBV4-2	TRBJ2-7	CASSQDVTSGGYEQYF	TGTGCCAGCAGCCAAGACGTCACTAGCGGGGGTTACGAGCAGTACTTC
13	NA	NA	TRBV10-1	TRBJ2-1	CASSEARQGEQFF	TGCGCCAGCAGTGAAGCGCGTCAGGGGGAGCAGTTCTTC
17	NA	NA	TRBV10-3	TRBJ1-6	CAISERSGAGVGTPLHF	TGTGCCATCAGTGAGAGGAGCGGTGCAGGGGTAGGGACACCCCTCCACTTT
13	NA	NA	TRBV7-8	TRBJ2-3	CASSLATTDTQYF	TGTGCCAGCAGCTTAGCGACTACGGATACGCAGTATTTT
16	TRBD1	NA	TRBV6-5	TRBJ1-5	CASSFSGTVSNQPQHF	TGTGCCAGCAGTTTTTCCGGGACAGTGAGCAATCAGCCCCAGCATTTT
13	NA	few	TRBV6-1	TRBJ1-4	CASSPAGGEKLFF	TGTGCCAGCAGCCCCGCGGGCGGTGAAAAACTGTTTTTT
14	NA	NA	TRBV19	TRBJ1-1	CASSEDRRNTEAFF	TGTGCCAGTAGCGAAGACAGGAGGAACACTGAAGCTTTCTTT
15	NA	NA	TRBV7-2	TRBJ2-1	CASSLVWATYNEQFF	TGTGCCAGCAGCTTAGTTTGGGCGACCTACAATGAGCAGTTCTTC
13	NA	many	TRBV4-2	TRBJ2-7	CASSQSGAYEQYF	TGTGCCAGCAGCCAGTCGGGGGCCTACGAGCAGTACTTC
13	NA	once	TRBV29-1	TRBJ1-1	CSAWGDPTTEAFF	TGCAGCGCCTGGGGCGACCCGACCACTGAAGCTTTCTTT
14	TRBD1	NA	TRBV30	TRBJ1-5	CAWNRGRENQPQHF	TGTGCCTGGAACAGGGGAAGGGAAAATCAGCCCCAGCATTTT
19	TRBD1	NA	TRBV10-1	TRBJ1-2	CASSEGRGGASLDPRGYTF	TGCGCCAGCAGTGAAGGGCGAGGGGGCGCTTCCCTCGACCCGAGGGGCTACACCTTC
16	TRBD1	NA	TRBV5-6	TRBJ2-3	CARSLLGTGGSDTQYF	TGTGCCCGCAGCTTACTTGGGACAGGGGGTTCAGATACGCAGTATTTT
14	NA	once	TRBV4-3	TRBJ1-1	CASSQTRGGPQAFF	TGCGCCAGCAGCCAAACAAGGGGAGGGCCTCAAGCTTTCTTT
14	TRBD1	NA	TRBV5-6	TRBJ2-2	CASSRDRGLGELFF	TGTGCCAGCAGCCGGGACAGGGGTCTCGGGGAGCTGTTTTTT
16	TRBD2	once	TRBV27	TRBJ2-1	CASSRTSGNLNNEQFF	TGTGCCAGCAGCCGGACTAGCGGGAACCTTAACAATGAGCAGTTCTTC
13	NA	few	TRBV19	TRBJ2-7	CASSSRGGYEQYF	TGTGCCAGTAGTTCCCGTGGAGGCTACGAGCAGTACTTC
15	NA	once	TRBV9	TRBJ2-7	CASSPRTEFAYEQYF	TGTGCCAGCAGCCCACGCACAGAATTTGCCTACGAGCAGTACTTC
15	TRBD2	once	TRBV7-2	TRBJ2-1	CASSLSGGAFLEQFF	TGTGCCAGCAGCTTAAGCGGGGGGGCCTTCCTTGAGCAGTTCTTC
15	NA	NA	TRBV5-5	TRBJ2-3	CASSPAGGEADTQYF	TGTGCCAGCAGCCCCGCCGGAGGGGAGGCAGATACGCAGTATTTT
12	NA	NA	TRBV2	TRBJ2-7	CASQGNGYEQYF	TGTGCCAGTCAGGGAAACGGGTACGAGCAGTACTTC
14	NA	NA	TRBV27	TRBJ1-1	CASSPTPGNTEAFF	TGTGCCAGCAGTCCCACCCCAGGGAACACTGAAGCTTTCTTT
19	TRBD1	NA	TRBV12-5	TRBJ1-1	CASGLVLGQGPRMNTEAFF	TGTGCTAGTGGTTTGGTTCTAGGACAGGGACCTCGCATGAACACTGAAGCTTTCTTT